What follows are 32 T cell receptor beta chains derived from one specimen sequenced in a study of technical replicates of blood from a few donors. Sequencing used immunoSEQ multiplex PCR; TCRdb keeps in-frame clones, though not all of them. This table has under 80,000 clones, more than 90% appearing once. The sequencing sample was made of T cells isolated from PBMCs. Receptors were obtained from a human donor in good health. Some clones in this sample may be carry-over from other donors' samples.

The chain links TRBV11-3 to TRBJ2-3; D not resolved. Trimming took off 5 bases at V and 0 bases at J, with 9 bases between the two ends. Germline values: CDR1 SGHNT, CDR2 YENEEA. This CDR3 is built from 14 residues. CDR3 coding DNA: TGTGCCAGCAGCCTAAGATTCAGCACAGATACGCAGTATTTT. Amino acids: CASSLRFSTDTQYF.

The CDR3 is CASSGGYYGYTF. The CDR3 coding sequence is TGTGCCAGTAGTGGGGGGTACTATGGCTACACCTTC. The chain is built from TRBV19 and TRBJ1-2; tentative D call: TRBD1 (5 bases). The length of the CDR3 is 12 residues. From germline, CDR1 is LNHDA and CDR2 SQIVND (reference sequence). Trimming cost V 5 bases and J 3 bases, with 7 bases left between them.

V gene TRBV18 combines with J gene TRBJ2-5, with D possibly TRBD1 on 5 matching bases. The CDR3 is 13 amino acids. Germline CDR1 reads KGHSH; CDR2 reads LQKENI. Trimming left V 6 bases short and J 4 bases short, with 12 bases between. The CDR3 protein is CASSFERGETQYF. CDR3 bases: TGTGCCAGCTCGTTCGAAAGGGGAGAGACCCAGTACTTC.

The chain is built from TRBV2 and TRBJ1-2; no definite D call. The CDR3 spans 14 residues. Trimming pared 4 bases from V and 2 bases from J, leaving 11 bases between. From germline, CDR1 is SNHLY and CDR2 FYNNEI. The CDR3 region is CASSVSRQNYGYTF. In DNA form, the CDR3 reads TGTGCCAGCAGTGTTTCTAGGCAGAACTATGGCTACACCTTC.

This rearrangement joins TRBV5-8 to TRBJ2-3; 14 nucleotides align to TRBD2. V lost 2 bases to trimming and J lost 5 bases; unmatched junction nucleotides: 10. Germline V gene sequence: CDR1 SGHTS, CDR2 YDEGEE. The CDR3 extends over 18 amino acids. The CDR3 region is CASSFITGTSGRGDTQYF. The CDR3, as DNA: TGTGCCAGCAGCTTTATCACCGGGACTAGCGGGAGAGGAGATACGCAGTATTTT. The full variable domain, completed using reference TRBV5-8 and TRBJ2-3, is EAGVTQSPTHLIKTRGQQATLRCSPISGHTSVYWYQQALGLGLQFLLWYDEGEERNRGNFPPRFSGRQFPNYSSELNVNALELEDSALYLCASSFITGTSGRGDTQYFGPGTRLTVL.

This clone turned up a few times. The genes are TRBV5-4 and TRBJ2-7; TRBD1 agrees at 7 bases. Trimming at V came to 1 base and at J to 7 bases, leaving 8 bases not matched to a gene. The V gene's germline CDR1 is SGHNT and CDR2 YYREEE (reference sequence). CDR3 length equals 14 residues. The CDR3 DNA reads TGTGCCAGCAGCTTGATAGACAGGGCACGGGAGCAGTACTTC. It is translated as CASSLIDRAREQYF.

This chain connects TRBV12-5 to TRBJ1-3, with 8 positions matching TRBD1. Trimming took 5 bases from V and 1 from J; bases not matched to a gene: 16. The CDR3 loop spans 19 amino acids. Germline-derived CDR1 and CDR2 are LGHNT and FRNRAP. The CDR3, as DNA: TGTGCTAGTGGTCCCAGAGGACAGGGAATGACCCTTTCTGGAAACACCATATATTTT. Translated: CASGPRGQGMTLSGNTIYF.

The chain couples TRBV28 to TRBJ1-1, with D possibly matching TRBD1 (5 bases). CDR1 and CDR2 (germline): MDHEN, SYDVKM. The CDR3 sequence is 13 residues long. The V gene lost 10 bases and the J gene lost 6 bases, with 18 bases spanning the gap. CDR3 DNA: TGTGCCACCACCCTTCTAAGGGGCCCTGAAGCTTTCTTT. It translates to CATTLLRGPEAFF.

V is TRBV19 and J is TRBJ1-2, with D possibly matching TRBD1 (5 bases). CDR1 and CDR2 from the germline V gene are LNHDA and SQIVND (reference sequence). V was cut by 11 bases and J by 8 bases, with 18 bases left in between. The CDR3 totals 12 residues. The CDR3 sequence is CARSSGGGGYTF. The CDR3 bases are TGTGCCCGCTCGTCCGGGGGTGGGGGCTACACCTTC.

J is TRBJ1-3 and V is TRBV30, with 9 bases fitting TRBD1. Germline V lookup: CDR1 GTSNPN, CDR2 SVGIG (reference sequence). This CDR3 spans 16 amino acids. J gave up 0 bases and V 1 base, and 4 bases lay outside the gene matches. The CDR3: CAWSDWDRVSGNTIYF. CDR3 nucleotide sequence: TGTGCCTGGAGTGATTGGGACAGGGTCTCTGGAAACACCATATATTTT.

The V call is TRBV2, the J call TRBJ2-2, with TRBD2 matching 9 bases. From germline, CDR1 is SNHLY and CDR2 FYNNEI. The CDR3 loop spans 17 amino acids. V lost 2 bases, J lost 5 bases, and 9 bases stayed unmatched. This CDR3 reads CASSELGSGSETGELFF. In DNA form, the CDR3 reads TGTGCCAGCAGTGAACTTGGTAGCGGGAGCGAGACCGGGGAGCTGTTTTTT.

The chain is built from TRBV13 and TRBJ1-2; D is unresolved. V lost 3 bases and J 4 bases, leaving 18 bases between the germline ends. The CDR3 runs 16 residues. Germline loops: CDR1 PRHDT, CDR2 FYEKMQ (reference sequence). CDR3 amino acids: CASSLLSWADLYGYTF. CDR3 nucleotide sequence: TGTGCCAGCAGCTTGTTATCATGGGCAGACCTCTATGGCTACACCTTC.

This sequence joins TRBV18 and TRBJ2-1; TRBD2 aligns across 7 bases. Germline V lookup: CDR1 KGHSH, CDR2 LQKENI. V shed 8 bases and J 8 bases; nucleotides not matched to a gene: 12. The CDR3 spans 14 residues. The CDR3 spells CASLPPGRSDEQFF. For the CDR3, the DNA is TGTGCCAGCCTCCCACCCGGGAGGTCCGATGAGCAGTTCTTC. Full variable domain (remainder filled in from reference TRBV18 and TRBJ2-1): NAGVMQNPRHLVRRRGQEARLRCSPMKGHSHVYWYRQLPEEGLKFMVYLQKENIIDESGMPKERFSAEFPKEGPSILRIQQVVRGDSAAYFCASLPPGRSDEQFFGPGTRLTVL.

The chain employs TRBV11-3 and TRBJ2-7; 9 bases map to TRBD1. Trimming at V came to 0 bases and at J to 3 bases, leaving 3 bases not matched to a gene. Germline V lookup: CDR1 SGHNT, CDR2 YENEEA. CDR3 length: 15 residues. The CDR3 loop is CASSLDQDRGYEQYF. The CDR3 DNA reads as TGTGCCAGCAGCTTAGACCAGGACAGGGGCTACGAGCAGTACTTC.

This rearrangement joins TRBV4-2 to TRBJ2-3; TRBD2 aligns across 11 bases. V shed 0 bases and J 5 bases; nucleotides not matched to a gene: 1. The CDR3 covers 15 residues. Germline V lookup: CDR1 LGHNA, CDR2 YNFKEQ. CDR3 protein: CASSQDSGRVDTQYF. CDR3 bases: TGTGCCAGCAGCCAAGATAGCGGGAGGGTAGATACGCAGTATTTT.

The CDR3 is CASSPGQPYGYTF. CDR3 nucleotides: TGTGCCAGCAGCCCAGGACAGCCCTATGGCTACACCTTC. The chain links TRBV7-2 to TRBJ1-2; D might be TRBD1 (6 bases). Germline-derived CDR1 and CDR2 are SGHTA and FQGNSA. This CDR3 has 13 residues. V lost 5 bases, J lost 4 bases, and 11 bases lay in between. Full variable domain (missing parts from reference TRBV7-2 and TRBJ1-2): GAGVSQSPSNKVTEKGKDVELRCDPISGHTALYWYRQSLGQGLEFLIYFQGNSAPDKSGLPSDRFSAERTGGSVSTLTIQRTQQEDSAVYLCASSPGQPYGYTFGSGTRLTVV.

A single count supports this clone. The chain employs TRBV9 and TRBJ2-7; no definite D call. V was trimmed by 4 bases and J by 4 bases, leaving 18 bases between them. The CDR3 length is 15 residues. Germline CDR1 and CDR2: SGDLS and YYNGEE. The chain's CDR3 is CASSPEAKRSYEQYF. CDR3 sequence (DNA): TGTGCCAGCAGCCCCGAGGCGAAGCGCTCTTACGAGCAGTACTTC.

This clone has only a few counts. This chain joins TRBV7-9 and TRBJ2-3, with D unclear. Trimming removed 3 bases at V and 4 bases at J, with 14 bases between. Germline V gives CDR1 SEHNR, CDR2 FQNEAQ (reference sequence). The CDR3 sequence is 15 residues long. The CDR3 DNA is TGTGCCAGCAGCTTTATCCGCTACGTACCAGATACGCAGTATTTT. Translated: CASSFIRYVPDTQYF. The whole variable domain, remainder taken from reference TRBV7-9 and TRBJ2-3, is DTGVSQNPRHKITKRGQNVTFRCDPISEHNRLYWYRQTLGQGPEFLTYFQNEAQLEKSRLLSDRFSAERPKGSFSTLEIQRTEQGDSAMYLCASSFIRYVPDTQYFGPGTRLTVL.

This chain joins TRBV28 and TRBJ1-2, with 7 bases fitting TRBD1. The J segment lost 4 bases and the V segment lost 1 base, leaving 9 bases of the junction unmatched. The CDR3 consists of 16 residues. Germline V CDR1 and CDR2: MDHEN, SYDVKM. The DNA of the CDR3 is TGTGCCAGCAGTTTATTCCCTCAACAGGGGCGCTATGGCTACACCTTC. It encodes CASSLFPQQGRYGYTF.

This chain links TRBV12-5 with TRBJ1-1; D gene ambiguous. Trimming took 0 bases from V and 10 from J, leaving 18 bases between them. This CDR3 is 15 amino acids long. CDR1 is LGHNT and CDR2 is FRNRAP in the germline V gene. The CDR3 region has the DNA TGTGCTAGTGGTTTGGTAACGGTGGCGGTCTTGGGAGCTTTCTTT. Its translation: CASGLVTVAVLGAFF.

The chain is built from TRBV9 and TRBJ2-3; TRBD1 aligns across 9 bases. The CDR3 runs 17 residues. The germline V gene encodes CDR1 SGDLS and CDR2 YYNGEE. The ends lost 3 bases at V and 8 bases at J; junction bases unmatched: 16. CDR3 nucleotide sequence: TGTGCCAGCAGCGAGCCCCGGACAGGGGCCCCGCAAGGTACGCAGTATTTT. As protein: CASSEPRTGAPQGTQYF.

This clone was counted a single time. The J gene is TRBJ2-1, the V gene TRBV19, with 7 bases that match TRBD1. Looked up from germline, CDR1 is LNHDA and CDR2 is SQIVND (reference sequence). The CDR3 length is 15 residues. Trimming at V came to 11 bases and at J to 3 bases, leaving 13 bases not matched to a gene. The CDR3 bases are TGTGCCGTAGAACTCCGGGACAGATTCTACAATGAGCAGTTCTTC. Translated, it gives CAVELRDRFYNEQFF.

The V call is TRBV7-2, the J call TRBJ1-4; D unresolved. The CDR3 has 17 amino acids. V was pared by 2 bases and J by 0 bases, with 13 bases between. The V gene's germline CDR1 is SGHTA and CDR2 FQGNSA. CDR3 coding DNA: TGTGCCAGCAGCTTACATCCCCAACTTACAACTAATGAAAAACTGTTTTTT. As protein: CASSLHPQLTTNEKLFF.

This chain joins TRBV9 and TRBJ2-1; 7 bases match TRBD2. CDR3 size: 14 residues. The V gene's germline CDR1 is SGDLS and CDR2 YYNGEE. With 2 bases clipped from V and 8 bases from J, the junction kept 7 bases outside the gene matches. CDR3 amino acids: CASSVGGDFYEQFF. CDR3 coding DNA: TGTGCCAGCAGCGTGGGAGGGGACTTTTATGAGCAGTTCTTC.

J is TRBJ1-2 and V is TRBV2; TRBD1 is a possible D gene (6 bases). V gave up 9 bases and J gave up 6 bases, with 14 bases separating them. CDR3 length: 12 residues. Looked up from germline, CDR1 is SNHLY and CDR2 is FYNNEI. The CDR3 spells CASPGTRNGYTF. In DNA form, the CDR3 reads TGTGCCAGTCCCGGGACAAGGAATGGCTACACCTTC.

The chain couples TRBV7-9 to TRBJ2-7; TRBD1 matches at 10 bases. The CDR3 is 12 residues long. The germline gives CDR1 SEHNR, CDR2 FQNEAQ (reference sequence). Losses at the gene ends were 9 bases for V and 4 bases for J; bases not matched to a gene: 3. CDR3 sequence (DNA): TGTGCCAGTTCGGGACAGGGGTACGAGCAGTACTTC. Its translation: CASSGQGYEQYF.

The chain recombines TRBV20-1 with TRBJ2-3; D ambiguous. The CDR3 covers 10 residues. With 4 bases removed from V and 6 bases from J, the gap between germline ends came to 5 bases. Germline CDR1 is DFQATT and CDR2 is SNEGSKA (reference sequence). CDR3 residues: CSAILDTQYF. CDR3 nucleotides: TGCAGTGCTATCCTCGATACGCAGTATTTT.

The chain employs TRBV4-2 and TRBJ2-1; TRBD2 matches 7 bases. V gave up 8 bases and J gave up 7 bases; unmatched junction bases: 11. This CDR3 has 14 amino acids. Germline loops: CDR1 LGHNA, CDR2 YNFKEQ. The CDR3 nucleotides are TGTGCCAGCCGTTGGGGAGAGCGGGGAAATGAGCAGTTCTTC. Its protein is CASRWGERGNEQFF.

In DNA, the CDR3 is TGTGCCAGCAGTTTTTATCTACAGGGGAGGGGAAACACCATATATTTT. This sequence encodes CASSFYLQGRGNTIYF. The rearrangement uses TRBV27 and TRBJ1-3, with 7 bases lining up with TRBD1. The germline gives CDR1 MNHEY, CDR2 SMNVEV (reference sequence). There are 16 residues in the CDR3. V dropped 3 bases and J dropped 4; count of bases not matched to a gene: 9.

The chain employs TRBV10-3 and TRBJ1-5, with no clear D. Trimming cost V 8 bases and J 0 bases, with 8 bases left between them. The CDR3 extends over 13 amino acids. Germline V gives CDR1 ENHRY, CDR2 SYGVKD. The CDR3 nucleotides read TGTGCCATCGGCGCGGATAGCAATCAGCCCCAGCATTTT. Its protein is CAIGADSNQPQHF.

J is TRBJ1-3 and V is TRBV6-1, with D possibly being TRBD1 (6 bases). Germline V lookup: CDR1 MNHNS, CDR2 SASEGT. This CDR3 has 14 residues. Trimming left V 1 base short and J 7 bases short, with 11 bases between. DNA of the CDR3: TGTGCCAGCAGTGAAGACAGGGAGTTTAACACCATATATTTT. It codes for CASSEDREFNTIYF.

This CDR3 reads CASSQAGLGQPQHF. CDR3 DNA sequence: TGCGCCAGCAGCCAAGCAGGGTTAGGTCAGCCCCAGCATTTT. The chain is built from TRBV4-1 and TRBJ1-5; D perhaps matches TRBD1 (5 bases). The CDR3 runs 14 residues. The germline V gene has CDR1 MGHRA and CDR2 YSYEKL. Trimming took off 1 base at V and 6 bases at J, with 10 bases between the two ends.